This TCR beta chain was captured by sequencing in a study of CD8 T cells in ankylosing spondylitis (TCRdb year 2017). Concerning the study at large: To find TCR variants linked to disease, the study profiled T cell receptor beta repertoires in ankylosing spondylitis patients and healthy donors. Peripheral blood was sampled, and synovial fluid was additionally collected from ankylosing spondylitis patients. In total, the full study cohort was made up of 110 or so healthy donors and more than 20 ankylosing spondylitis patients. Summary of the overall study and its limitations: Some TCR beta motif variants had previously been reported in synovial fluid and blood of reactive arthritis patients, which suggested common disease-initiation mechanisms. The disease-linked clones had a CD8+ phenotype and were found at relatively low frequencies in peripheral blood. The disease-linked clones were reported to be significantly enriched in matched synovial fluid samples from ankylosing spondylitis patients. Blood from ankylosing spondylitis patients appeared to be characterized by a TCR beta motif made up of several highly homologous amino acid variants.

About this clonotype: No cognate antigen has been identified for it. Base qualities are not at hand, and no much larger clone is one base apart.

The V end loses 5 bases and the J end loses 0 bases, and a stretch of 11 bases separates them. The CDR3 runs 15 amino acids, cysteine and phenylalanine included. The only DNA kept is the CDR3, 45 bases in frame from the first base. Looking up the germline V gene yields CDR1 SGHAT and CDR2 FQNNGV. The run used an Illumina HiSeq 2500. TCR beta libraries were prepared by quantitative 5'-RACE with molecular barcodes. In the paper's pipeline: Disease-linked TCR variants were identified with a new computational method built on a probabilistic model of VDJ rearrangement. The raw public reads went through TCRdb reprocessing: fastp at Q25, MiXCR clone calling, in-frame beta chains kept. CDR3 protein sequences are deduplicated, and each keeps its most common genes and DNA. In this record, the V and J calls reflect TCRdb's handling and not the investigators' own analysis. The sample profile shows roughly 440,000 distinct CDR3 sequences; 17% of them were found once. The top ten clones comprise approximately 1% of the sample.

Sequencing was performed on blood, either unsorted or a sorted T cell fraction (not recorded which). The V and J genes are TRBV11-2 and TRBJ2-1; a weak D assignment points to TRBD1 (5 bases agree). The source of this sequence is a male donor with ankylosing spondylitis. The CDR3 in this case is CASSPFGASYNEQFF. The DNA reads TGTGCCAGCAGCCCCTTTGGGGCCTCCTACAATGAGCAGTTCTTC.